This T cell receptor (beta chain) is drawn from a study of T cell repertoires in cytomegalovirus infection. Study summary: Epitope selection comprised recently identified HLA-C-restricted CMV epitopes and well-studied HLA-B-restricted CMV epitopes. Public TCR beta signature analysis indicated the presence of both CMV infection and matching HLA type.

Study outcomes and limitations: Of the TCR beta families, the public ones yielded a cumulative frequency that identified carriers of CMV plus the relevant HLA.

Note on this clonotype: The antigen remains undetermined. Because the CDR3 is missing its conserved closing phenylalanine or tryptophan, this is likely a read error.

Per germline, CDR1 MNHNY and CDR2 SVGAGI (reference sequence). The V and J ends lost 0 bases and 7 bases respectively, with 13 bases between them. This CDR3 region has 15 residues. MiXCR, applied by TCRdb to the reads, yields one record per CDR3 protein. The sample carries roughly 730,000 distinct CDR3 sequences, around 32% recorded once. The clonotype originates from a human donor in good health (CMV status not recorded). Some clones in this sample may be carry-over from other donors' samples. The chain employs TRBV6-6 and TRBJ2-1, with a tentative D call TRBD2 (5 bases). The sequences come from cultured PBMCs, collected from culture after CMV antigen stimulation. This CDR3 reads CASSYSRTDLNEQFL. Written as DNA, the CDR3 is TGTGCCAGCAGTTACTCTCGGACTGACTTAAATGAGCAGTTCTTA.